This TCR beta chain was found in a study of T cell responses to AZD1222 COVID-19 vaccine. Worth noting for this clone: Antigen: not known.

The study, taken as a whole, reports: Among AZD1222 vaccinees, only 6 or 7 were seropositive at baseline. Dominant CD4 TCR responses targeted spike regions 160-218 and 743-854. Repertoire sampling was restricted to post-peak T cell response timepoints. The sample set comprised mostly white British donors with more females, and clonal diversity was possibly underestimated.

Germline-derived CDR1 and CDR2 are SGHAT and FQNNGV. Losses at the gene ends were 5 bases for V and 3 bases for J; bases not matched to a gene: 8. The CDR3 is 15 residues long. Sequenced by immunoSEQ multiplex PCR; TCRdb stores in-frame clones only, minus some. The repertoire holds about 160,000 clones, with more than 80% as singletons. The sequence came from an adult in good health. The chain links TRBV11-2 to TRBJ1-2; the match to TRBD1 covers 8 bases. Sequencing was performed on peripheral blood, taken on day 0 of AZD1222 vaccination. The CDR3 region is CASSAPGQAHYGYTF. Written as DNA, the CDR3 is TGTGCCAGCAGCGCGCCGGGACAGGCACACTATGGCTACACCTTC.